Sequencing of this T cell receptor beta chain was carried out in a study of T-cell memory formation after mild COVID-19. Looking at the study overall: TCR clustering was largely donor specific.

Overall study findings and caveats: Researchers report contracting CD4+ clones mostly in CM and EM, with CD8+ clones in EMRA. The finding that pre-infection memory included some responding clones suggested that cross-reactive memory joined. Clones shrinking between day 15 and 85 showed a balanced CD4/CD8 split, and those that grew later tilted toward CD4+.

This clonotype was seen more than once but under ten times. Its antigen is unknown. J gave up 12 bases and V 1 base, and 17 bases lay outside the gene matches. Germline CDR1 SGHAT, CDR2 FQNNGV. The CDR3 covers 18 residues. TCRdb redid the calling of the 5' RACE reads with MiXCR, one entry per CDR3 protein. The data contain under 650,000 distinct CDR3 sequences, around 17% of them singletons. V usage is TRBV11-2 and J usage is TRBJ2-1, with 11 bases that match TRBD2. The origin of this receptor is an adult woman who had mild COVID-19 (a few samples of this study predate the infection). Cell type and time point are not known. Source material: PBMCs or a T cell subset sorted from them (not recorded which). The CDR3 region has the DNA TGTGCCAGCAGCTTAGCCGTTACTAGCGGGAGTACAATGAGGGGGCAGTTCTTC. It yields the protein CASSLAVTSGSTMRGQFF.